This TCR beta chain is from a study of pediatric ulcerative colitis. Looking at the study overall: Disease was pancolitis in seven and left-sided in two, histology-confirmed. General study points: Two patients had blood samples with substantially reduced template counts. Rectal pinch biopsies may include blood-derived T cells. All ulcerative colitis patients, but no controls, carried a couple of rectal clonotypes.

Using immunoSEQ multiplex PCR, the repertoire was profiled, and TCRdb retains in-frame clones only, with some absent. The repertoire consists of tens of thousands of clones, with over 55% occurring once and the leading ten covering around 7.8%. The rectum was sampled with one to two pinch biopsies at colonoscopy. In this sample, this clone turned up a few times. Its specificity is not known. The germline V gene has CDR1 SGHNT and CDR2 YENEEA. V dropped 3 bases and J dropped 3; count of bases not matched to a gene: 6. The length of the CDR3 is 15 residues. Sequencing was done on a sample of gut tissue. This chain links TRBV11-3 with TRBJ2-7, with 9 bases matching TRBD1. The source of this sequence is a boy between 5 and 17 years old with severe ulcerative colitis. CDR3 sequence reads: CASSFVGTGIYEQYF. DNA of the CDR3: TGTGCCAGCAGCTTCGTAGGGACAGGGATCTACGAGCAGTACTTC.